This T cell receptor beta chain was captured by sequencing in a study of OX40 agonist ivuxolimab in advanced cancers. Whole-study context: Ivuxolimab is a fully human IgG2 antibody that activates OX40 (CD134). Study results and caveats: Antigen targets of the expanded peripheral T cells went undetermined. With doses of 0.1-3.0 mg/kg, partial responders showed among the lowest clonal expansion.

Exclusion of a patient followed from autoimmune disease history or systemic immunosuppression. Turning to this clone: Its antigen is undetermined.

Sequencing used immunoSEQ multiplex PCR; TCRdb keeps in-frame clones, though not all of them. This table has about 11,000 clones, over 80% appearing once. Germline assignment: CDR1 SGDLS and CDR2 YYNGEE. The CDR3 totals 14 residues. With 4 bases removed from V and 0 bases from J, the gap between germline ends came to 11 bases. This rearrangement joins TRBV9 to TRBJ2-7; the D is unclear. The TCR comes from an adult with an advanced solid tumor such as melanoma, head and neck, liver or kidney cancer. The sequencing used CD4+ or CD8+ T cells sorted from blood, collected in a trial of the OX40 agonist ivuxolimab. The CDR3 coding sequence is TGTGCCAGCAGCCCAGACTCGCGCTCCTACGAGCAGTACTTC. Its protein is CASSPDSRSYEQYF.